One sample yielded the 20 T cell receptor beta chains listed below, sequenced in a study of T cells in Graves' hyperthyroidism and ophthalmopathy. Authors of the study amplified TCR beta CDR3 regions from RNA transcripts. The primer set for the first-round RT-PCR of the TCR CDR3 was HTBI. TCRdb analysed the multiplex PCR reads with MiXCR anew, one entry per CDR3 protein. Of more than 550,000 distinct CDR3 sequences in the sample, around a sixth were seen once. Sequences were obtained from blood. These receptors all stem from a woman between 50 and 59 years old with Graves' hyperthyroidism that later progressed to Graves' ophthalmopathy.

In this sample, this clonotype turned up many times. The genes are TRBV7-8 and TRBJ2-7, with D unclear. Germline CDR1 reads SGHVS; CDR2 reads FQNEAQ. Between the trimmed V and J ends, which lost 1 base and 1 base, there was a span of 8 bases. This CDR3 spans 14 amino acids. The CDR3 region has the DNA TGTGCCAGCAGCTTAGATCCACAGTCCTACGAGCAGTACTTC. This translates into CASSLDPQSYEQYF.

This clonotype was observed many times. The chain employs TRBV28 and TRBJ2-5; 12 nucleotides line up with TRBD2. Per the germline V gene, CDR1 is MDHEN and CDR2 is SYDVKM. With V trimmed by 7 bases and J by 5 bases, 5 bases remained unmatched. This CDR3 contains 14 residues. For the CDR3, the DNA is TGTGCCAGCACCCCGGGACTAGCGGGCGAGACCCAGTACTTC. Its translation: CASTPGLAGETQYF.

This chain connects TRBV20-1 to TRBJ2-3, with 9 bases identical to TRBD1. Germline values: CDR1 DFQATT, CDR2 SNEGSKA (reference sequence). The CDR3 sequence is 19 residues long. The ends lost 6 bases at V and 2 bases at J; junction bases unmatched: 21. This chain's CDR3 is CSALNPGQGTLKPTDTQYF. In DNA form, the CDR3 reads TGCAGTGCCCTCAACCCCGGACAGGGGACCCTAAAACCCACAGATACGCAGTATTTT.

A note on this clonotype: A junction boundary mismatches the germline segment, possibly from a read error. The V and J genes are TRBV12-3 or TRBV12-4 and TRBJ2-5; TRBD1 matches at 7 bases. The CDR3 loop spans 13 amino acids. DNA for the CDR3: TGTGCCAGCAGCGGGACAGACCATGAGACCCAGTACTTC. Its translation: CASSGTDHETQYF.

This clonotype was counted only a few times. The chain is built from TRBV7-9 and TRBJ1-2, with D perhaps TRBD1 (6 bases). Germline CDR1 SEHNR, CDR2 FQNEAQ (reference sequence). This CDR3 contains 14 residues. Trimming cost V 2 bases and J 4 bases, with 11 bases left between them. CDR3 loop: CASSLTGIVYGYTF. The CDR3 DNA follows: TGTGCCAGCAGCTTAACAGGGATTGTCTATGGCTACACCTTC.

V and J are TRBV6-1 and TRBJ2-1; D perhaps matches TRBD2 (5 bases). Germline V CDR1 and CDR2: MNHNS, SASEGT. V was clipped by 5 bases and J by 8 bases, with 16 bases between them. The CDR3 totals 14 residues. The CDR3 DNA is TGTGCCAGCAGTCCCAGAATCGAGGGCTATGAGCAGTTCTTC. The encoded protein is CASSPRIEGYEQFF.

This clonotype was seen many times. The chain recombines TRBV12-3 or TRBV12-4 with TRBJ1-1; no clear D gene. Trimming shortened V by 5 bases and J by 3 bases, and 10 bases separated the two germline ends. This CDR3 comprises 13 residues. CDR3 nucleotide sequence: TGTGCCAGCAGTCCGCTTGGGTACACTGAAGCTTTCTTT. Residues: CASSPLGYTEAFF.

For this clonotype: A much larger clonotype is one base distant, so this may be a read error. The final CDR3 position lacks the conserved phenylalanine or tryptophan, pointing to a likely read error. The rearrangement joins TRBV2 to TRBJ2-7; 9 bases line up with TRBD2. The CDR3 has 13 residues. CDR1 is SNHLY and CDR2 is FYNNEI in the germline V gene. The V and J ends lost 9 bases and 2 bases, in that order; junction bases with no gene match: 5. CDR3 sequence: CASGGTSTYEQYL. The CDR3 DNA is TGTGCCAGTGGGGGGACTAGCACCTACGAGCAGTACCTC.

This clonotype was seen repeatedly, ten times or more. The chain employs TRBV30 and TRBJ2-3; 7 bases are shared with TRBD2. The CDR3 has 13 residues. Germline V CDR1 and CDR2: GTSNPN, SVGIG (reference sequence). With V trimmed by 4 bases and J by 4 bases, 5 bases remained unmatched. The CDR3 sequence: CAWNRGDADTQYF. The CDR3 DNA reads TGTGCCTGGAATCGGGGGGACGCAGATACGCAGTATTTT.

Only a few counts were recorded for this clonotype. This sequence joins TRBV14 and TRBJ1-1, with D uncertain. The length of the CDR3 is 13 residues. Trimming removed 0 bases at V and 4 bases at J, with 6 bases between. Germline values: CDR1 SGHDN, CDR2 FVKESK. The chain's CDR3 is CASSQELVTEAFF. DNA of the CDR3: TGTGCCAGCAGCCAAGAGTTAGTCACTGAAGCTTTCTTT.

This chain links TRBV20-1 with TRBJ1-4, with no clear D. CDR1 is DFQATT and CDR2 is SNEGSKA in the germline V gene (reference sequence). The ends were cut back, 1 base at V and 7 bases at J, with 13 bases in the middle. This CDR3 comprises 14 residues. The CDR3, as DNA: TGCAGTGCTAGAGCCCCCGGGTCAGGTGAAAAACTGTTTTTT. Residues: CSARAPGSGEKLFF.

The rearrangement joins TRBV9 to TRBJ1-2; TRBD1 might be the D (6 bases). From germline, CDR1 is SGDLS and CDR2 YYNGEE. CDR3 length: 15 amino acids. V lost 4 bases to trimming and J lost 8 bases, with 21 bases between them. DNA for the CDR3: TGTGCCAGCAGCCGACAGGACACCTCAGTGGGCGGCTACACCTTC. Residues: CASSRQDTSVGGYTF. Full variable domain (remainder filled in from reference TRBV9 and TRBJ1-2): DSGVTQTPKHLITATGQRVTLRCSPRSGDLSVYWYQQSLDQGLQFLIQYYNGEERAKGNILERFSAQQFPDLHSELNLSSLELGDSALYFCASSRQDTSVGGYTFGSGTRLTVV.

The chain combines TRBV4-1 with TRBJ2-3; 9 bases agree with TRBD1. Germline V gene data show CDR1 as MGHRA and CDR2 as YSYEKL. The CDR3 length is 16 residues. The V gene end was trimmed by 0 bases and the J gene end by 4 bases; junction bases not matched to a gene: 5. The CDR3, as DNA: TGCGCCAGCAGCCAAGAGGGACAGGGATATTCAGATACGCAGTATTTT. Protein: CASSQEGQGYSDTQYF.

There are a few counts of this clonotype. The V call is TRBV4-1, the J call TRBJ2-7, with D possibly being TRBD1 (5 bases). Germline values: CDR1 MGHRA, CDR2 YSYEKL. The CDR3 has 13 amino acids. Trimming removed 6 bases at V and 6 bases at J, with 15 bases between. The CDR3 here is CASRHVDSFEQYF. CDR3 DNA: TGCGCCAGCAGGCACGTCGACAGCTTCGAGCAGTACTTC.

This clonotype was counted only a few times. The genes are TRBV10-2 and TRBJ2-7, with D tentatively TRBD1 (5 bases). The V and J ends lost 7 bases and 0 bases respectively, with 13 bases between them. CDR1 and CDR2 (germline): WSHSY, SAAADI. This CDR3 region has 14 residues. CDR3 DNA sequence: TGCGCCAGCAACTCCCCAGGGCACTCCTACGAGCAGTACTTC. Its translation is CASNSPGHSYEQYF.

Many counts were recorded for this clonotype. The J gene is TRBJ2-7, the V gene TRBV3-1; 13 nucleotides match TRBD2. V lost 1 base, J lost 3 bases, and 6 bases stayed unmatched. Germline V gene sequence: CDR1 LGHDT, CDR2 YNNKEL (reference sequence). This CDR3 is 17 amino acids long. CDR3 sequence: CASSQAAGLAGVYEQYF. CDR3 DNA: TGTGCCAGCAGCCAAGCGGCTGGACTAGCGGGGGTCTACGAGCAGTACTTC.

This sequence joins TRBV15 and TRBJ1-1; D might be TRBD1 (6 bases). Trimming removed 0 bases from V and 6 bases from J, with 11 bases in between. Looked up from germline, CDR1 is LNHNV and CDR2 is YYDKDF (reference sequence). There are 14 residues in the CDR3. The CDR3 bases are TGTGCCACCAGCAGAGACATACAGGGATCTGAAGCTTTCTTT. As protein: CATSRDIQGSEAFF.

In this sample, this clonotype turned up many times. The chain has TRBV20-1 and TRBJ1-1; D possibly corresponds to TRBD1 (5 bases). V was pared by 6 bases and J by 5 bases, with 19 bases between. Germline assignment: CDR1 DFQATT and CDR2 SNEGSKA (reference sequence). This CDR3 contains 14 residues. The CDR3 bases are TGCAGTGCCAGCCGAGGTGGGGCAGGAACTGAAGCTTTCTTT. Translating it yields CSASRGGAGTEAFF.

The sample holds many counts of this clonotype. The genes are TRBV20-1 and TRBJ2-5; D is perhaps TRBD1 (5 bases). From germline, CDR1 is DFQATT and CDR2 SNEGSKA (reference sequence). The CDR3 loop spans 15 amino acids. V was trimmed by 0 bases and J by 1 base, leaving 12 bases between them. The CDR3 protein is CSARDIRGFQETQYF. The CDR3 DNA reads as TGCAGTGCTAGAGATATTAGGGGTTTCCAAGAGACCCAGTACTTC.

This clonotype was recorded at least ten times. V is TRBV27 and J is TRBJ2-1; 15 bases agree with TRBD2. In germline, CDR1 is MNHEY, CDR2 SMNVEV (reference sequence). CDR3 size: 17 residues. The V gene end was trimmed by 5 bases and the J gene end by 6 bases; junction bases not matched to a gene: 8. CDR3 bases: TGTGCCAGCAGTCCGTCGGGACTAGCGGGGGGCATCAATGAGCAGTTCTTC. Translation gives CASSPSGLAGGINEQFF.